The 4 T cell receptor beta chains listed next were all sequenced from one sample in a study of blood T cell repertoires in COVID-19. Repertoires were generated with immunoSEQ multiplex PCR, while TCRdb's copy carries only in-frame clones and drops some. Among approximately 50,000 clones listed, roughly 83% were seen once. Sequenced: peripheral blood. These receptors all stem from a man in his sixties or seventies with active COVID-19.

The CDR3, as DNA: TGTGCCTGGAGTACGCGGAGGGGCCCCGCAGATACGCAGTATTTT. This gives the protein CAWSTRRGPADTQYF. The chain joins TRBV30 to TRBJ2-3; D possibly corresponds to TRBD2 (6 bases). The germline V gene has CDR1 GTSNPN and CDR2 SVGIG (reference sequence). V was trimmed by 2 bases and J by 4 bases, leaving 16 bases between them. The CDR3 spans 15 residues. The full variable domain, its missing parts supplied by reference TRBV30 and TRBJ2-3, is SQTIHQWPATLVQPVGSPLSLECTVEGTSNPNLYWYRQAAGRGLQLLFYSVGIGQISSEVPQNLSASRPQDRQFILSSKKLLLSDSGFYLCAWSTRRGPADTQYFGPGTRLTVL.

The chain couples TRBV6-1 to TRBJ1-5; D is uncertain. CDR1 and CDR2 from the germline V gene are MNHNS and SASEGT. V dropped 5 bases and J dropped 7 bases, with 15 bases sitting between them. The CDR3 sequence is 14 residues long. The CDR3 sequence is CASSSRTVGQPQHF. The CDR3, as DNA: TGTGCCAGCAGTTCCCGGACTGTTGGGCAGCCCCAGCATTTT.

The CDR3 nucleotides are TGTGCCAGCAGTAAGACAGGGATTCTCACGAATACGCAGTATTTT. Protein product: CASSKTGILTNTQYF. The chain carries TRBV6-5 and TRBJ2-3; TRBD1 aligns across 7 bases. CDR1 and CDR2 (germline): MNHEY, SVGAGI. V lost 5 bases, J lost 7 bases, and 12 bases stayed unmatched. The CDR3 contains 15 residues.

The chain joins TRBV2 to TRBJ2-7; 10 nucleotides line up with TRBD1. V shed 6 bases, J shed 0 bases, and the junction held 2 bases outside the gene matches. The CDR3 spans 14 residues. CDR1 SNHLY and CDR2 FYNNEI come from the germline V gene. DNA for the CDR3: TGTGCCAGCAGCTGGACAGGGGGCTCCTACGAGCAGTACTTC. It codes for CASSWTGGSYEQYF.